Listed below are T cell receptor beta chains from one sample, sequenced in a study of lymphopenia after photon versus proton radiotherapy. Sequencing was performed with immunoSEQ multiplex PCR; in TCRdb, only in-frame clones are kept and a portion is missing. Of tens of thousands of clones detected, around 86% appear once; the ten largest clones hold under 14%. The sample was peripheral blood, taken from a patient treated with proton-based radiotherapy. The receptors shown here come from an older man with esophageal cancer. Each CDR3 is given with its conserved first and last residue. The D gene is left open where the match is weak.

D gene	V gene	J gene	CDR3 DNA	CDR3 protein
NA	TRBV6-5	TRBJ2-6	TGTGCCAGCAGTTACTCGAGGGGCGCTGGGGCCAACGTCCTGACTTTC	CASSYSRGAGANVLTF
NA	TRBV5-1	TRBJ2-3	TGCGCCAGCAGCTTGGATGGGGGGAGCACAGATACGCAGTATTTT	CASSLDGGSTDTQYF
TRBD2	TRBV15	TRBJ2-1	TGTGCCACCAGCAGAGGACTAGCTGGAGACAATGAGCAGTTCTTC	CATSRGLAGDNEQFF
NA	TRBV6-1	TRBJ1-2	TGTGCCAGTACCCCGGGACACGCTTCCTATGGCTACACCTTC	CASTPGHASYGYTF
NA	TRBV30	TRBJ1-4	TGTGCCTGGAGTGGGGCTACAACTAATGAAAAACTGTTTTTT	CAWSGATTNEKLFF
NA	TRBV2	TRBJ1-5	TGTGCCAGCAGCACCTCGGACAAGCCCCAGCATTTT	CASSTSDKPQHF
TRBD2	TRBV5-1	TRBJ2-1	TGCGCCAGCAGCTTGGGTCTAGCGGAATACAATGAGCAGTTCTTC	CASSLGLAEYNEQFF
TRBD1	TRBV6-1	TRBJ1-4	TGTGCCAGCAGCAGGGGGATTATAAATGAAAAACTGTTTTTT	CASSRGIINEKLFF
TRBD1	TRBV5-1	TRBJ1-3	TGCGCCAGCAGCCCCCTAGGACAGGGGGTCTCTGGAAACACCATATATTTT	CASSPLGQGVSGNTIYF
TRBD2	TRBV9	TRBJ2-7	TGTGCCAGCTCAACCGGGACTAGTTTTTTCGAGCAGTACTTC	CASSTGTSFFEQYF
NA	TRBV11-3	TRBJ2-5	TGTGCCAGCAGCTCGCCCTCCTCCGACAGGGAGGGTGCAGTTCAGACCCAGTACTTC	CASSSPSSDREGAVQTQYF
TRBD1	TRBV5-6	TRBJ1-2	TGTGCCAGCAGCCGTGACAGGGACTATGGCTACACCTTC	CASSRDRDYGYTF